The subject of this entry is one T cell receptor (beta chain). Antigen unknown. Since a much larger clone is just one base distant, this may be a read error. This sample is drawn from a study of Graves' ophthalmopathy and Graves' hyperthyroidism. Study findings and constraints: Detected in blood as well were most expanded thyroid clonotypes with frequency above 0.001.

RNA transcripts provided the template for amplifying TCR beta CDR3 regions. First-round RT-PCR employed HTBI primers, with a second-round multiplex PCR after it. Using its own MiXCR run on the multiplex PCR reads, TCRdb lists one record per CDR3 protein. The sample includes 900,000 to 1,200,000 distinct CDR3 sequences, 36% of them seen just once. The germline V and J ends were trimmed by 5 bases and 5 bases, with 21 bases remaining between them. The CDR3 spans 16 residues. Germline-derived CDR1 and CDR2 are DFQATT and SNEGSKA (reference sequence). The sequenced sample was peripheral blood or thyroid tissue (not recorded which). This receptor was identified in an adult man with Graves' hyperthyroidism. The chain recombines TRBV20-1 with TRBJ1-4, with D possibly being TRBD1 (5 bases). The CDR3 region has the DNA TGCAGTGCTGGACCCGCTGCGGCAGGGAGAAATGAAAAACTGTTTTTT. Amino acids: CSAGPAAAGRNEKLFF.